The clone carrying this T cell receptor beta chain has a single count. In germline, CDR1 is LNHNV, CDR2 YYDKDF (reference sequence). V lost 1 base to trimming and J lost 5 bases; unmatched junction nucleotides: 5. CDR3 length: 15 amino acids. This entry is derived from a study of pediatric ulcerative colitis. Produced via immunoSEQ multiplex PCR; TCRdb's table is partial and in-frame only. The table lists 40,000 to 60,000 clones, more than 60% of them singletons, with around 3.8% in the top ten. One to two pinch biopsies were taken from the rectum during colonoscopy. Ulcerative colitis patients received no immunosuppressive medication before the diagnostic colonoscopy.

The chain employs TRBV15 and TRBJ2-5, with TRBD1 matching over 9 bases. This receptor was obtained from a girl aged 5-17 years with moderate ulcerative colitis. The source material was gut tissue. The CDR3 region is CATSRGGTGRETQYF. The CDR3 DNA reads TGTGCCACCAGCAGAGGGGGGACAGGGAGGGAGACCCAGTACTTC.